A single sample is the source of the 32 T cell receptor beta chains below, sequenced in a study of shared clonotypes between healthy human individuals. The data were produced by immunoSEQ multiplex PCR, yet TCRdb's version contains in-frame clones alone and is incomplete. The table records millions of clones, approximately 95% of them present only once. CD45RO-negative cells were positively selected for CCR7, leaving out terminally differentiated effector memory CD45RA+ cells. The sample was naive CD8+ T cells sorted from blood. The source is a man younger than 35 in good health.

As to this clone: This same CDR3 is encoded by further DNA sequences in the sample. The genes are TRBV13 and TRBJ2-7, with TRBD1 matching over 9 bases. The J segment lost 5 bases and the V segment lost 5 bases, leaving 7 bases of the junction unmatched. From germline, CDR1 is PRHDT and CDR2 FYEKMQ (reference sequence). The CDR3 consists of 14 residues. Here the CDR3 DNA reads TGTGCCAGCAGCCCCCGGGACAGGGCACACGAGCAGTACTTC. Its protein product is CASSPRDRAHEQYF. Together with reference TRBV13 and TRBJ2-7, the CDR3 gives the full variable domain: AAGVIQSPRHLIKEKRETATLKCYPIPRHDTVYWYQQGPGQDPQFLISFYEKMQSDKGSIPDRFSAQQFSDYHSELNMSSLELGDSALYFCASSPRDRAHEQYFGPGTRLTVT.

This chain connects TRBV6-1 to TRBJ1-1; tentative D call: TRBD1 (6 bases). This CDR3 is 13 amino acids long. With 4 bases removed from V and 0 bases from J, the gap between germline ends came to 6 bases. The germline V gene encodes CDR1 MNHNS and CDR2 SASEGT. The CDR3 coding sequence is TGTGCCAGCAGTGCAGGGGTGAACACTGAAGCTTTCTTT. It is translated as CASSAGVNTEAFF.

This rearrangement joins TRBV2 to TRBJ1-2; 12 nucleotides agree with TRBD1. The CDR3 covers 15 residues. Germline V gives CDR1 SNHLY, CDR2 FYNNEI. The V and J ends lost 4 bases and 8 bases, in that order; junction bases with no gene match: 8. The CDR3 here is CASSVGTGGPLGYTF. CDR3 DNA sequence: TGTGCCAGCAGTGTCGGGACAGGGGGCCCCCTAGGCTACACCTTC.

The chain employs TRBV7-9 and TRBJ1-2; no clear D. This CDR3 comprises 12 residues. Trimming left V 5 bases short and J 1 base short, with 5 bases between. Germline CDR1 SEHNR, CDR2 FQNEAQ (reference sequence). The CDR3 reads CASSLLNYGYTF. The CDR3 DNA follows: TGTGCCAGCAGCCTCCTTAACTATGGCTACACCTTC.

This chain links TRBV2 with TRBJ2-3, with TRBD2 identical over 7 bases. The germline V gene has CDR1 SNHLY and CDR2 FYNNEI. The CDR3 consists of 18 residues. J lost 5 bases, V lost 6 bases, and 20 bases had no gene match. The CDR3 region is CASRNRAGPQTQGDTQYF. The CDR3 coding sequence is TGTGCCAGCAGGAACCGAGCGGGACCCCAAACTCAAGGAGATACGCAGTATTTT.

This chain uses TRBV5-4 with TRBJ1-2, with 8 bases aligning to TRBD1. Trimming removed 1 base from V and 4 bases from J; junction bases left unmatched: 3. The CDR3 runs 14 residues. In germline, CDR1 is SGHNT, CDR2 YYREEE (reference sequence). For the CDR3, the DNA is TGTGCCAGCAGCTTGTCAGGGGGCGGCTATGGCTACACCTTC. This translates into CASSLSGGGYGYTF.

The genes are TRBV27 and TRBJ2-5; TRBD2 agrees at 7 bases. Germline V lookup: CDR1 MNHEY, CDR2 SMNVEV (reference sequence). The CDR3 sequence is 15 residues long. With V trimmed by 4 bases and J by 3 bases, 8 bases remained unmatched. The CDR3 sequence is CASSSGTIPEETQYF. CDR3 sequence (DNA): TGTGCCAGCAGTTCCGGGACTATTCCGGAAGAGACCCAGTACTTC.

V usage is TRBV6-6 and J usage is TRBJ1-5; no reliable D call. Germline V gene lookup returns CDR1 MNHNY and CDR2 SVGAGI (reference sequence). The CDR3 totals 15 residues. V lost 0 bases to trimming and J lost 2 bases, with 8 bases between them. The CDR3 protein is CASSYSIAGNQPQHF. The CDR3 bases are TGTGCCAGCAGTTACTCGATCGCAGGCAATCAGCCCCAGCATTTT.

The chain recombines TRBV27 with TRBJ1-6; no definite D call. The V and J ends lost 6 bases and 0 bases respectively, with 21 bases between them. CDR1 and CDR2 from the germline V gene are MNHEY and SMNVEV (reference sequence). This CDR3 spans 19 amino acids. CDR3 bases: TGTGCCAGCAGCTTTAAACGGGAAGCCTCAAGCTCCTATAATTCACCCCTCCACTTT. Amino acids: CASSFKREASSSYNSPLHF.

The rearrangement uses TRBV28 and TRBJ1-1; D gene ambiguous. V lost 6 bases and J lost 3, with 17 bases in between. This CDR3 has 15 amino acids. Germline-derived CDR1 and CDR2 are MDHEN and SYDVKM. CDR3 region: CASSPAVGPHTEAFF. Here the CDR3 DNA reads TGTGCCAGCAGCCCCGCAGTAGGCCCCCACACTGAAGCTTTCTTT.

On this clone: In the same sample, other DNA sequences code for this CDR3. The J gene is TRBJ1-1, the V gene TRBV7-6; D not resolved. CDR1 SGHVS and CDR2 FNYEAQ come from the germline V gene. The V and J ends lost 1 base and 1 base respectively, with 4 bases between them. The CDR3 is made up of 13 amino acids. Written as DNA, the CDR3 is TGTGCCAGCAGCTTAGAGCGGAACACTGAAGCTTTCTTT. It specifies CASSLERNTEAFF.

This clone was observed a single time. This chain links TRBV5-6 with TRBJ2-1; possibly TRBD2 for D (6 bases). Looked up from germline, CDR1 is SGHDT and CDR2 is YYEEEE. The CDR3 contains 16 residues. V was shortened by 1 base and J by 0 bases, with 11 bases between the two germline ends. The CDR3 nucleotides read TGTGCCAGCAGCTTGTGGAGGGACTCCTCCTACAATGAGCAGTTCTTC. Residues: CASSLWRDSSYNEQFF.

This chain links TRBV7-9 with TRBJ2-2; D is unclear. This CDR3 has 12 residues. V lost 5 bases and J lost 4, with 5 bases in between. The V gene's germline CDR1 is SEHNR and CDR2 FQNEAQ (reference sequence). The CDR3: CASSGFTGELFF. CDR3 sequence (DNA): TGTGCCAGCAGCGGATTCACCGGGGAGCTGTTTTTT.

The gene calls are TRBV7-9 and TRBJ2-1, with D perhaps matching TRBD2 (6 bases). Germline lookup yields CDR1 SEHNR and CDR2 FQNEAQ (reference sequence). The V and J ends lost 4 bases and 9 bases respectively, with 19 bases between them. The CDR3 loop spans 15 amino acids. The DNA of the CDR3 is TGTGCCAGCAGCTCGACTTTGGCGGCGGGACCTGAGCAGTTCTTC. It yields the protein CASSSTLAAGPEQFF.

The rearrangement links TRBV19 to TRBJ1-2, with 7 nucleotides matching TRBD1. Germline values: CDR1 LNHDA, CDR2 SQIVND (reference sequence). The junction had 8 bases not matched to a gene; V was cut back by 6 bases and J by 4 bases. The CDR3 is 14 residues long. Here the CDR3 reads CASSLAGQIYGYTF. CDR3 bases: TGTGCCAGTAGCCTCGCGGGACAGATCTATGGCTACACCTTC.

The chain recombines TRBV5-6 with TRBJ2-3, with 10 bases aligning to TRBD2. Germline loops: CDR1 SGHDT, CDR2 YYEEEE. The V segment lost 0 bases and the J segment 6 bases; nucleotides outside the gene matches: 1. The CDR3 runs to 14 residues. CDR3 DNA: TGTGCCAGCAGCTTGGGACTAGCGGGTGATACGCAGTATTTT. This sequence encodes CASSLGLAGDTQYF.

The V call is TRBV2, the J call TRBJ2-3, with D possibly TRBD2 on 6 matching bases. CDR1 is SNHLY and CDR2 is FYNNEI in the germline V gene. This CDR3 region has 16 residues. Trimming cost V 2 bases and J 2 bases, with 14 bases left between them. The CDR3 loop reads CASSEWASENTDTQYF. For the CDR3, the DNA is TGTGCCAGCAGTGAATGGGCTAGCGAGAACACAGATACGCAGTATTTT.

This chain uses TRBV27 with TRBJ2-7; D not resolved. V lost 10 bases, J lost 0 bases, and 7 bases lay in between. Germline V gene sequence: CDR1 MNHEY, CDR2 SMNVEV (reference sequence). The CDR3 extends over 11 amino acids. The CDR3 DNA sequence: TGTGCCACCAGGAGCTCCTACGAGCAGTACTTC. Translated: CATRSSYEQYF.

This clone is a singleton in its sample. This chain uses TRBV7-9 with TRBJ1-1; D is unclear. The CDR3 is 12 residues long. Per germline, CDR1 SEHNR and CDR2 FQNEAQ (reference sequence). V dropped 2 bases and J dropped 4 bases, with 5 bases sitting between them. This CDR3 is CASSLSATEAFF. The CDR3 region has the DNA TGTGCCAGCAGCTTATCCGCCACTGAAGCTTTCTTT.

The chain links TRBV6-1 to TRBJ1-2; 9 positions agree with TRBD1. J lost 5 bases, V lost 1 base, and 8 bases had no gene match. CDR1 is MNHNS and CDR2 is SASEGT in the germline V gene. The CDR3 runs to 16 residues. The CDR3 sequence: CASSEEPTGGSYGYTF. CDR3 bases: TGTGCCAGCAGTGAAGAGCCGACAGGGGGTTCGTATGGCTACACCTTC.

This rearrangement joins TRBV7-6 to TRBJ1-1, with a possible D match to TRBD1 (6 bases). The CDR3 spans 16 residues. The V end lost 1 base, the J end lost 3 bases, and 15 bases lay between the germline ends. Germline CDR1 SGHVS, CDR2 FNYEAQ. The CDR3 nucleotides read TGTGCCAGCAGCTTAGAGCGGTCAGGGGTCCACACTGAAGCTTTCTTT. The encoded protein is CASSLERSGVHTEAFF.

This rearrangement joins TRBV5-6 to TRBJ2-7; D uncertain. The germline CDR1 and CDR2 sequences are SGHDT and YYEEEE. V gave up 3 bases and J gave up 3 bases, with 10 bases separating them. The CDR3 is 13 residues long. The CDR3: CASSSPRFYEQYF. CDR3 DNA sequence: TGTGCCAGCAGCTCACCCCGTTTCTACGAGCAGTACTTC.

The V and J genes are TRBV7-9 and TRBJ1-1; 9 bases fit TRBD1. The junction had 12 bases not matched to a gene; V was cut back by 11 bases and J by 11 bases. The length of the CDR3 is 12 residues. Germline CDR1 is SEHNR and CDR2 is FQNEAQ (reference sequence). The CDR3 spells CAGEGQGNLAFF. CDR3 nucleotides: TGTGCCGGAGAGGGACAGGGAAATTTGGCTTTCTTT.

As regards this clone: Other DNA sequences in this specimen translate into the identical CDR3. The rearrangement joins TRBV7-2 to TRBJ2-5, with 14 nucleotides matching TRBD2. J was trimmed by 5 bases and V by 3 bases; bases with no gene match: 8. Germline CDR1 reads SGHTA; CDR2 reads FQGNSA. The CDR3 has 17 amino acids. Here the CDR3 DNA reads TGTGCCAGCAGCTTGGGGAGACTAGCGGGAGGGCTTGAGACCCAGTACTTC. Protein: CASSLGRLAGGLETQYF.

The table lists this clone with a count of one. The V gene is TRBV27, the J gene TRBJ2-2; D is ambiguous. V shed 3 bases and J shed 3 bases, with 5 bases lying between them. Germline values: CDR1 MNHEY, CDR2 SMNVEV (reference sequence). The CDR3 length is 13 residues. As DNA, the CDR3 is TGTGCCAGCAGTTTTTTGGACACCGGGGAGCTGTTTTTT. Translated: CASSFLDTGELFF.

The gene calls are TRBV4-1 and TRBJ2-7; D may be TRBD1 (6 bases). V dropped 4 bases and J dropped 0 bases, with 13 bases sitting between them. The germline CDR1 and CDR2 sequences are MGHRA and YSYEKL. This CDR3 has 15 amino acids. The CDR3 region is CASSPRQESSYEQYF. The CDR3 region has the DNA TGCGCCAGCAGCCCTCGACAGGAGAGCTCCTACGAGCAGTACTTC.

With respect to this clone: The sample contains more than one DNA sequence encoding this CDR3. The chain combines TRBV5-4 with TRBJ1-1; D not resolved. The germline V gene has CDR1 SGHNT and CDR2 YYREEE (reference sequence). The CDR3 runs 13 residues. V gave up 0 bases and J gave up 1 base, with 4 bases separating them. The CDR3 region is CASSLAGNTEAFF. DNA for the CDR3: TGTGCCAGCAGCTTGGCAGGGAACACTGAAGCTTTCTTT.

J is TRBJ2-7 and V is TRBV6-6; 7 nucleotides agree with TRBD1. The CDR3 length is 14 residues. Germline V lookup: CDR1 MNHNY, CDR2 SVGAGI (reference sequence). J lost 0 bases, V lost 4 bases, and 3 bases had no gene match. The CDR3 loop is CASSLTGASYEQYF. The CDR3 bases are TGTGCCAGCAGTTTAACAGGGGCCTCCTACGAGCAGTACTTC.

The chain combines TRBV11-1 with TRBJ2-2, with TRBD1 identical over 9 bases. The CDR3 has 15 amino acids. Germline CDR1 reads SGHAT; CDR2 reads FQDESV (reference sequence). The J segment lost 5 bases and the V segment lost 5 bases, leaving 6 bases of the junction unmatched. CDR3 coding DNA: TGTGCCAGCAGCCCCACAGGGGGCTGGACCGGGGAGCTGTTTTTT. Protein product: CASSPTGGWTGELFF.

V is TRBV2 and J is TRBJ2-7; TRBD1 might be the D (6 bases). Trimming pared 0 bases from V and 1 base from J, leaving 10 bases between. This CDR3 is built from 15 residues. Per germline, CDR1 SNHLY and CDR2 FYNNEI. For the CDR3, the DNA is TGTGCCAGCAGTGAAGCTCGTCAGGGGTCCTACGAGCAGTACTTC. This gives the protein CASSEARQGSYEQYF.

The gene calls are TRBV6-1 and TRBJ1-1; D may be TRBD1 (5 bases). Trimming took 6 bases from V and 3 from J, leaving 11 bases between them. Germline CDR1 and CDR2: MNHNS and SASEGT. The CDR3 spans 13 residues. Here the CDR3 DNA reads TGTGCCAGCAGCGTGGACATATACACTGAAGCTTTCTTT. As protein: CASSVDIYTEAFF.

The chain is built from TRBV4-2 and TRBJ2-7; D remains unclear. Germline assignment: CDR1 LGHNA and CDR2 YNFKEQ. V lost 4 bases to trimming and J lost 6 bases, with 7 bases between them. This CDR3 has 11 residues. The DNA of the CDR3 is TGTGCCAGCAGCCGGGTGGGCGAGCAGTACTTC. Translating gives CASSRVGEQYF.